The 21 T cell receptor beta chains below come from one sample, sequenced in a study of OX40 agonist ivuxolimab in advanced cancers. TCRdb's copy holds only in-frame clones and misses some; the assay was immunoSEQ multiplex PCR. The table includes about 94,000 clones, over 75% detected once. This sample comprised CD4+ or CD8+ T cells sorted from blood, obtained in a trial of the OX40 agonist ivuxolimab. All receptors come from an adult with an advanced solid tumor such as melanoma, head and neck, liver or kidney cancer.

The CDR3 coding sequence is TGTGCCAGCTCACCGGTAAGGATACAATACAATGAGCAGTTCTTC. Translating it yields CASSPVRIQYNEQFF. The rearrangement uses TRBV18 and TRBJ2-1; D unclear. The CDR3 has 15 amino acids. Trimming took 3 bases from V and 4 from J, leaving 13 bases between them. Looked up from germline, CDR1 is KGHSH and CDR2 is LQKENI.

The V gene is TRBV2, the J gene TRBJ2-1; 9 positions agree with TRBD1. CDR3 length: 14 residues. In germline, CDR1 is SNHLY, CDR2 FYNNEI. With 10 bases clipped from V and 6 bases from J, the junction kept 10 bases outside the gene matches. CDR3 in DNA: TGTGCCATCACCGCCCGGGACAGGGCCAATGAGCAGTTCTTC. Encoded protein: CAITARDRANEQFF.

The rearrangement joins TRBV11-2 to TRBJ2-5, with a weak D call TRBD2 (6 bases). The V end was cut by 2 bases, the J end by 11 bases, with 15 bases between. The CDR3 covers 13 residues. CDR1 and CDR2 (germline): SGHAT, FQNNGV. The CDR3 DNA follows: TGTGCCAGCAGCTTAATCCCTTCGGGAGAGCAGTACTTC. It is translated as CASSLIPSGEQYF.

The J gene is TRBJ1-6, the V gene TRBV5-1; D possibly corresponds to TRBD1 (5 bases). Trimming pared 0 bases from V and 14 bases from J, leaving 12 bases between. The V gene's germline CDR1 is SGHRS and CDR2 YFSETQ. The CDR3 loop spans 13 amino acids. CDR3 nucleotide sequence: TGCGCCAGCAGCTTGGGTCAGGGAAGGGCCCTCCACTTT. This sequence encodes CASSLGQGRALHF.

This chain joins TRBV29-1 and TRBJ1-1, with D uncertain. The CDR3 extends over 10 amino acids. V lost 6 bases to trimming and J lost 9 bases, with 11 bases between them. The germline CDR1 and CDR2 sequences are SQVTM and ANQGSEA. CDR3 loop: CSVLEQQAFF. The DNA for the CDR3 is TGCAGCGTGTTGGAGCAGCAAGCTTTCTTT.

The V gene is TRBV7-2, the J gene TRBJ2-7; 7 nucleotides align to TRBD1. CDR3 size: 15 residues. Germline lookup yields CDR1 SGHTA and CDR2 FQGNSA. V lost 6 bases, J lost 4 bases, and 12 bases stayed unmatched. CDR3: CASRQWSGTAYEQYF. The CDR3 DNA sequence: TGTGCCAGCAGGCAATGGTCCGGGACAGCTTACGAGCAGTACTTC.

Only one count was recorded for this clone. This chain uses TRBV19 with TRBJ1-1; 8 bases are a match to TRBD1. The V segment lost 3 bases and the J segment 2 bases; nucleotides outside the gene matches: 5. Germline lookup yields CDR1 LNHDA and CDR2 SQIVND (reference sequence). The CDR3 extends over 15 amino acids. Written as DNA, the CDR3 is TGTGCCAGTAGTATCCGCGGACAGGGTAACACTGAAGCTTTCTTT. It codes for CASSIRGQGNTEAFF.

The V gene is TRBV14, the J gene TRBJ2-5, with D possibly matching TRBD1 (6 bases). V gave up 2 bases and J gave up 2 bases, with 6 bases separating them. The germline V gene has CDR1 SGHDN and CDR2 FVKESK. The CDR3 extends over 13 amino acids. The CDR3, as DNA: TGTGCCAGCAGCCAAAGGGGGCAAGAGACCCAGTACTTC. This sequence encodes CASSQRGQETQYF. The variable domain in full, with the rest retrieved from reference TRBV14 and TRBJ2-5, is EAGVTQFPSHSVIEKGQTVTLRCDPISGHDNLYWYRRVMGKEIKFLLHFVKESKQDESGMPNNRFLAERTGGTYSTLKVQPAELEDSGVYFCASSQRGQETQYFGPGTRLLVL.

This clone was counted a few times. The genes are TRBV5-4 and TRBJ1-1, with a tentative D call TRBD1 (5 bases). Germline V lookup: CDR1 SGHNT, CDR2 YYREEE (reference sequence). V lost 0 bases and J 8 bases, leaving 11 bases between the germline ends. The CDR3 is 13 amino acids. CDR3 DNA sequence: TGTGCCAGCAGCTTGGGGCAGGGCCCCGAAGCTTTCTTT. Translating gives CASSLGQGPEAFF.

This clone was seen once. The chain links TRBV19 to TRBJ2-5; TRBD2 aligns across 7 bases. The CDR3 extends over 14 amino acids. From germline, CDR1 is LNHDA and CDR2 SQIVND (reference sequence). V lost 4 bases and J lost 3; bases outside the gene matches: 5. The CDR3 here is CASSRGRGEETQYF. DNA of the CDR3: TGTGCCAGTAGTAGGGGCCGGGGGGAAGAGACCCAGTACTTC.

This chain connects TRBV6-1 to TRBJ1-5; D perhaps matches TRBD1 (6 bases). This CDR3 has 14 amino acids. The germline V gene encodes CDR1 MNHNS and CDR2 SASEGT. V was trimmed by 4 bases and J by 4 bases, leaving 11 bases between them. CDR3 coding DNA: TGTGCCAGCAGTGTAGGGGGGGGGAATCAGCCCCAGCATTTT. This codes for CASSVGGGNQPQHF.

This rearrangement joins TRBV11-2 to TRBJ2-1, with 7 nucleotides matching TRBD2. The CDR3 totals 17 residues. V lost 3 bases and J lost 2; bases outside the gene matches: 10. Germline V gene data show CDR1 as SGHAT and CDR2 as FQNNGV. The CDR3 loop reads CASSFGLRLAAYNEQFF. CDR3 DNA: TGTGCCAGCAGCTTCGGTCTGAGGCTAGCGGCCTACAATGAGCAGTTCTTC.

CDR3 in amino acids: CASSLGGFTSYEQYF. Here the CDR3 DNA reads TGTGCCAGCAGCTTAGGGGGATTTACCTCCTACGAGCAGTACTTC. The chain recombines TRBV11-1 with TRBJ2-7, with D uncertain. Germline V CDR1 and CDR2: SGHAT, FQDESV (reference sequence). The CDR3 is 15 residues long. The V end was cut by 1 base, the J end by 0 bases, with 10 bases between.

The gene calls are TRBV5-1 and TRBJ1-1; 7 positions match TRBD1. The CDR3 runs 13 residues. Germline V gene data show CDR1 as SGHRS and CDR2 as YFSETQ. With V trimmed by 6 bases and J by 3 bases, 5 bases remained unmatched. The CDR3: CASTTGLDTEAFF. DNA for the CDR3: TGCGCCAGCACGACAGGGTTAGACACTGAAGCTTTCTTT.

The rearrangement uses TRBV5-6 and TRBJ1-5, with a weak D call TRBD1 (5 bases). This CDR3 is 14 amino acids long. V was pared by 2 bases and J by 4 bases, with 10 bases between. Germline V gene lookup returns CDR1 SGHDT and CDR2 YYEEEE. The CDR3 sequence: CASSLGTQNQPQHF. The CDR3 bases are TGTGCCAGCAGCTTAGGGACGCAGAATCAGCCCCAGCATTTT.

This rearrangement joins TRBV19 to TRBJ2-3; maybe TRBD1 (6 bases). The CDR3 length is 17 residues. Per germline, CDR1 LNHDA and CDR2 SQIVND (reference sequence). V was clipped by 3 bases and J by 2 bases, with 18 bases between them. CDR3 region: CASSISVGGSPTDTQYF. The CDR3 DNA follows: TGTGCCAGTAGTATCTCAGTTGGGGGCTCCCCCACAGATACGCAGTATTTT.

The chain carries TRBV6-5 and TRBJ2-3; 7 bases fit TRBD2. The CDR3 consists of 16 residues. V was pared by 0 bases and J by 3 bases, with 6 bases of the junction left unmatched. The V gene's germline CDR1 is MNHEY and CDR2 SVGAGI. CDR3 residues: CASSYSGGGWTDTQYF. The CDR3 nucleotides read TGTGCCAGCAGTTACTCGGGCGGGGGTTGGACAGATACGCAGTATTTT.

The genes are TRBV9 and TRBJ1-2; tentative D call: TRBD1 (5 bases). Trimming shortened V by 0 bases and J by 3 bases, and 9 bases separated the two germline ends. From germline, CDR1 is SGDLS and CDR2 YYNGEE. This CDR3 region has 14 residues. The CDR3 loop reads CASSVVSGYYGYTF. In DNA form, the CDR3 reads TGTGCCAGCAGCGTAGTTTCAGGGTACTATGGCTACACCTTC.

This clone was recorded once. The chain employs TRBV5-4 and TRBJ2-5; 7 bases match TRBD2. This CDR3 spans 19 amino acids. After removal of 4 bases from V and 4 bases from J, the junction contained 22 bases not matched to a gene. Germline CDR1 and CDR2: SGHNT and YYREEE (reference sequence). The CDR3, as DNA: TGTGCCAGCAGCCATGACCCTGTGGGGGGGGTAGGATCCGGAGAGACCCAGTACTTC. Protein product: CASSHDPVGGVGSGETQYF.

The J gene is TRBJ2-7, the V gene TRBV9; 12 bases match TRBD2. Germline trimming cut 4 bases from V and 5 bases from J; bases unmatched to any gene: 4. The CDR3 spans 14 residues. Looked up from germline, CDR1 is SGDLS and CDR2 is YYNGEE. This chain's CDR3 is CASSPRLAGDEQYF. Written as DNA, the CDR3 is TGTGCCAGCAGCCCGCGACTAGCGGGGGACGAGCAGTACTTC.

In its sample, this clone was seen a few times. The rearrangement uses TRBV5-1 and TRBJ1-1, with TRBD1 matching over 7 bases. Germline V gene lookup returns CDR1 SGHRS and CDR2 YFSETQ. The J segment lost 1 base and the V segment lost 4 bases, leaving 1 base of the junction unmatched. The CDR3 sequence is 13 residues long. The CDR3 protein is CASSTGANTEAFF. The CDR3, as DNA: TGCGCCAGCAGCACAGGGGCGAACACTGAAGCTTTCTTT.